Following are 27 T cell receptor beta chains from one sample sequenced in a study of spatial heterogeneity in lung cancer. Study-level findings and limits: Higher tumor mutation counts went along with higher counts of expanded intratumoral alpha and beta TCRs.

No antigen has been assigned to these receptors. TCRdb passed the 5' RACE reads through MiXCR, listing each CDR3 protein once. The sample lists fewer than 10,000 distinct CDR3 sequences; 4.5% were seen once. Described time point: sample taken at primary tumor resection. Sequencing used lung tumor tissue, obtained at surgery. The receptors were gathered from a female donor with early-stage non-small cell lung cancer.

This sequence joins TRBV24-1 and TRBJ2-7, with unresolved D. Germline CDR1 KGHDR, CDR2 SFDVKD. The V end lost 7 bases, the J end lost 5 bases, and 8 bases lay between the germline ends. The CDR3 has 11 residues. CDR3: CATRDDHEQYF. The CDR3 DNA sequence: TGTGCCACCAGAGACGACCACGAGCAGTACTTC.

This clonotype has ten or more counts. The genes are TRBV20-1 and TRBJ2-5, with TRBD1 matching over 10 bases. Germline assignment: CDR1 DFQATT and CDR2 SNEGSKA (reference sequence). The V and J ends lost 3 bases and 5 bases, in that order; junction bases with no gene match: 9. This CDR3 has 15 amino acids. The CDR3, as DNA: TGCAGTGCTAGGGGACAGGGGATCGAATCCGAGACCCAGTACTTC. This codes for CSARGQGIESETQYF.

This clonotype counts as medium-sized. The chain combines TRBV24-1 with TRBJ2-7, with 7 positions matching TRBD1. In germline, CDR1 is KGHDR, CDR2 SFDVKD. The CDR3 consists of 13 residues. V dropped 12 bases and J dropped 0; count of bases not matched to a gene: 7. The DNA of the CDR3 is TGTGCCTCGGGACAGCCCCTCTCCTACGAGCAGTACTTC. This codes for CASGQPLSYEQYF.

This clonotype is classed as medium-sized. The rearrangement links TRBV9 to TRBJ2-7, with D perhaps matching TRBD2 (6 bases). Germline CDR1 SGDLS, CDR2 YYNGEE. V gave up 6 bases and J gave up 6 bases, with 19 bases separating them. The length of the CDR3 is 14 residues. CDR3 sequence: CASTRSWTTSEQYF. The CDR3 DNA is TGTGCCAGCACTCGAAGTTGGACTACCAGCGAGCAGTACTTC.

There are many counts of this clonotype. The chain combines TRBV20-1 with TRBJ2-1, with TRBD2 matching over 8 bases. CDR1 is DFQATT and CDR2 is SNEGSKA in the germline V gene (reference sequence). J was trimmed by 4 bases and V by 7 bases; bases with no gene match: 12. This CDR3 has 15 amino acids. The CDR3 sequence is CSVRKTAGVYNEQFF. The DNA of the CDR3 is TGCAGTGTTAGGAAGACAGCGGGAGTATACAATGAGCAGTTCTTC.

This clonotype has a count of ten or more. The chain links TRBV20-1 to TRBJ1-5; the D is unclear. The V end lost 3 bases, the J end lost 4 bases, and 10 bases lay between the germline ends. This CDR3 spans 13 amino acids. CDR1 is DFQATT and CDR2 is SNEGSKA in the germline V gene (reference sequence). As DNA, the CDR3 is TGCAGTGCTAGGCGGACGGAGAATCAGCCCCAGCATTTT. It yields the protein CSARRTENQPQHF.

By share of the sample, this clonotype is medium-sized (0.01 to 0.1%). This chain links TRBV6-5 with TRBJ2-3; TRBD1 matches 8 bases. Per the germline V gene, CDR1 is MNHEY and CDR2 is SVGAGI. Trimming cost V 4 bases and J 2 bases; bases outside gene matches: 5. The CDR3 sequence is 15 residues long. Here the CDR3 reads CASSSPGQVTDTQYF. CDR3 DNA: TGTGCCAGCAGTTCTCCGGGACAGGTCACAGATACGCAGTATTTT.

This clonotype was picked up many times. The rearrangement joins TRBV5-1 to TRBJ2-1; TRBD2 agrees at 8 bases. The CDR3 is made up of 16 amino acids. CDR1 is SGHRS and CDR2 is YFSETQ in the germline V gene. J gave up 5 bases and V 0 bases, and 7 bases lay outside the gene matches. The CDR3 protein is CASSLDASGPNNEQFF. The CDR3 DNA reads TGCGCCAGCAGCTTGGACGCTAGCGGGCCTAACAATGAGCAGTTCTTC.

This clonotype was detected many times. The rearrangement joins TRBV28 to TRBJ2-1; 8 bases fit TRBD2. CDR3 length: 15 amino acids. The trim removed 4 bases at V and 6 bases at J, leaving 8 bases unmatched. Germline values: CDR1 MDHEN, CDR2 SYDVKM. CDR3 sequence: CASSSRGLGGNEQFF. CDR3 coding DNA: TGTGCCAGCAGTTCTCGGGGACTAGGGGGCAATGAGCAGTTCTTC.

This clonotype is medium-sized in the sample. The chain employs TRBV7-2 and TRBJ2-7, with D uncertain. The germline V gene has CDR1 SGHTA and CDR2 FQGNSA. CDR3 size: 11 residues. Trimming pared 4 bases from V and 3 bases from J, leaving 4 bases between. CDR3 sequence: CASSSYYEQYF. The CDR3 bases are TGTGCCAGCAGCTCGTACTACGAGCAGTACTTC.

This clonotype was counted between two and nine times. V and J are TRBV6-1 and TRBJ2-4; 11 bases fit TRBD2. V was pared by 7 bases and J by 6 bases, with 8 bases of the junction left unmatched. The CDR3 length is 15 residues. CDR1 and CDR2 (germline): MNHNS, SASEGT. CDR3 in amino acids: CASILLAGERNIQYF. In nucleotides, the CDR3 is TGTGCCAGCATCTTACTAGCGGGAGAAAGAAACATTCAGTACTTC.

In its sample, this clonotype was seen many times. J is TRBJ1-5 and V is TRBV27; D remains ambiguous. The CDR3 has 13 residues. CDR1 and CDR2 from the germline V gene are MNHEY and SMNVEV (reference sequence). The germline V and J ends were trimmed by 5 bases and 1 base, with 6 bases remaining between them. For the CDR3, the DNA is TGTGCCAGCAGTCTACAAAGCAATCAGCCCCAGCATTTT. Translation: CASSLQSNQPQHF.

In this sample, this clonotype turned up many times. The chain couples TRBV7-9 to TRBJ2-1; TRBD2 matches at 8 bases. From germline, CDR1 is SEHNR and CDR2 FQNEAQ (reference sequence). The CDR3 loop spans 20 amino acids. V shed 6 bases, J shed 5 bases, and the junction held 24 bases outside the gene matches. The CDR3 nucleotides read TGTGCCAGCAGTTCACACGGGGGGGCCCGAGCCCCAGTGAGGAACAATGAGCAGTTCTTC. This gives the protein CASSSHGGARAPVRNNEQFF.

This clonotype was counted ten times or more. CDR3 coding DNA: TGCAGTGCTAGCTATACCGAACGGGCCCAAGAGACCCAGTACTTC. Its translation is CSASYTERAQETQYF. The chain combines TRBV20-1 with TRBJ2-5; D unresolved. The CDR3 runs 15 residues. The germline V gene has CDR1 DFQATT and CDR2 SNEGSKA (reference sequence). With 3 bases removed from V and 1 base from J, the gap between germline ends came to 15 bases.

Many counts were recorded for this clonotype. This chain uses TRBV20-1 with TRBJ2-7, with TRBD2 matching over 9 bases. The trim removed 1 base at V and 4 bases at J, leaving 5 bases unmatched. Germline loops: CDR1 DFQATT, CDR2 SNEGSKA (reference sequence). This CDR3 is built from 14 residues. The CDR3 spells CSARAGTSRYEQYF. Here the CDR3 DNA reads TGCAGTGCTAGAGCCGGGACTAGCCGATACGAGCAGTACTTC.

By sample fraction, this clonotype is medium-sized. The chain joins TRBV23-1 to TRBJ2-1; D possibly uses TRBD1 or TRBD2 (5 bases each). TRBV23-1 falls under the ORF class, with uncertain function. Trimming shortened V by 3 bases and J by 1 base, and 16 bases separated the two germline ends. CDR3 length equals 17 residues. CDR3: CASSQHRQWESYNEQFF. DNA of the CDR3: TGCGCCAGCAGTCAGCACCGACAGTGGGAGTCCTACAATGAGCAGTTCTTC.

This clonotype was counted at least ten times. Written as DNA, the CDR3 is TGTGCCAGCTCACTTGCGGGGGCCAATCAGCCCCAGCATTTT. Protein: CASSLAGANQPQHF. V gene TRBV18 combines with J gene TRBJ1-5, with a tentative D call TRBD1 (6 bases). V lost 4 bases, J lost 3 bases, and 10 bases lay in between. Germline V gene lookup returns CDR1 KGHSH and CDR2 LQKENI. The CDR3 is made up of 14 amino acids.

This clonotype is medium-sized within its sample. This chain joins TRBV10-3 and TRBJ2-5; D is perhaps TRBD1 (5 bases). V lost 2 bases, J lost 7 bases, and 14 bases lay in between. The CDR3 runs to 14 residues. Germline V gene lookup returns CDR1 ENHRY and CDR2 SYGVKD. CDR3 nucleotides: TGTGCCATCAGTGAGGGGGCTAGTTGGGCGACCCAGTACTTC. This encodes CAISEGASWATQYF.

In its sample, this clonotype is medium-sized. The chain couples TRBV7-6 to TRBJ2-5; D uncertain. The CDR3 is 14 residues long. Germline V gives CDR1 SGHVS, CDR2 FNYEAQ. The V and J ends lost 0 bases and 0 bases respectively, with 5 bases between them. CDR3 region: CASSLASDQETQYF. DNA for the CDR3: TGTGCCAGCAGCTTAGCGTCGGACCAAGAGACCCAGTACTTC.

This clonotype was seen many times. This chain connects TRBV6-5 to TRBJ2-3; the match to TRBD2 covers 7 bases. CDR1 and CDR2 (germline): MNHEY, SVGAGI. The CDR3 is 13 amino acids. The ends lost 5 bases at V and 6 bases at J; junction bases unmatched: 5. CDR3 region: CASSALLADTQYF. The CDR3 DNA follows: TGTGCCAGCAGTGCCCTACTAGCGGATACGCAGTATTTT.

Ten or more counts support this clonotype. V gene TRBV18 combines with J gene TRBJ1-1; the D is unclear. Germline loops: CDR1 KGHSH, CDR2 LQKENI. Trimming shortened V by 5 bases and J by 4 bases, and 17 bases separated the two germline ends. This CDR3 region has 15 residues. The CDR3 loop is CASSATGLLGTEAFF. The CDR3 region has the DNA TGTGCCAGCTCAGCTACCGGCCTCCTGGGCACTGAAGCTTTCTTT.

This clonotype is deemed medium-sized (0.01 to 0.1%). V is TRBV3-1 and J is TRBJ2-3; D unresolved. V lost 3 bases and J 2 bases, leaving 6 bases between the germline ends. Germline V gene data show CDR1 as LGHDT and CDR2 as YNNKEL (reference sequence). The CDR3 contains 13 residues. The CDR3 bases are TGTGCCAGCAGCCACGGGCCCACAGATACGCAGTATTTT. Protein product: CASSHGPTDTQYF.

This clonotype has a count of ten or more. The rearrangement links TRBV5-1 to TRBJ2-7; D possibly matches TRBD1 or TRBD2 (5 bases each). CDR1 is SGHRS, CDR2 YFSETQ, per germline. Trimming removed 1 base at V and 0 bases at J, with 11 bases between. The CDR3 covers 15 residues. CDR3 nucleotides: TGCGCCAGCAGCTTGTCCGGGACGGACTCCTACGAGCAGTACTTC. Encoded protein: CASSLSGTDSYEQYF.

The sample holds many counts of this clonotype. V gene TRBV12-3 or TRBV12-4 combines with J gene TRBJ1-2; maybe TRBD1 (5 bases). CDR3 length: 16 residues. Trimming pared 8 bases from V and 4 bases from J, leaving 23 bases between. CDR3 loop: CASSRGEGRDFYGYTF. Here the CDR3 DNA reads TGTGCCAGCTCCCGCGGGGAGGGGAGGGATTTCTATGGCTACACCTTC.

This clonotype was seen many times. The rearrangement links TRBV29-1 to TRBJ2-7; TRBD1 or TRBD2 may be the D gene (5 bases each). V was pared by 5 bases and J by 1 base, with 12 bases between. CDR1 and CDR2 (germline): SQVTM, ANQGSEA. This CDR3 is 13 amino acids long. CDR3 sequence reads: CSVPGTVSYEQYF. The CDR3 region has the DNA TGCAGCGTTCCGGGGACGGTGTCCTACGAGCAGTACTTC.

This clonotype counts as medium-sized. The genes are TRBV29-1 and TRBJ2-1; D is ambiguous. The CDR3 spans 12 residues. CDR1 is SQVTM, CDR2 ANQGSEA, per germline. Between the trimmed V and J ends, which lost 8 bases and 8 bases, there was a span of 16 bases. The DNA of the CDR3 is TGCAGCTCGACCCGGGCGGCCGATGAGCAGTTCTTC. Translation: CSSTRAADEQFF.

This clonotype occurred many times. This sequence joins TRBV7-9 and TRBJ2-3; no firm D call. Germline lookup yields CDR1 SEHNR and CDR2 FQNEAQ (reference sequence). V was trimmed by 5 bases and J by 4 bases, leaving 19 bases between them. The CDR3 contains 16 residues. The CDR3 reads CASSAEFGERSDTQYF. CDR3 in DNA: TGTGCCAGCAGCGCCGAATTCGGAGAGAGATCAGATACGCAGTATTTT.